Shown below are 30 T cell receptor beta chains from a single sample sequenced in a study of cytomegalovirus exposure and HLA in healthy donors. This PCR relied on a set of 60 Vbeta primers and 13 Jbeta primers. This table comes from immunoSEQ multiplex PCR, and its TCRdb copy is limited to in-frame clones, with some not included. The sample carries 35,000 or so clones, roughly 76% recorded once. Sequenced material: PBMCs. The source of these receptors is a woman in her thirties or forties in good health and CMV-seronegative.

V is TRBV6-6 and J is TRBJ1-4, with D perhaps TRBD1 (6 bases). Germline CDR1 and CDR2: MNHNY and SVGAGI (reference sequence). V lost 5 bases and J 5 bases, leaving 12 bases between the germline ends. The CDR3 consists of 14 residues. The CDR3 sequence: CASSQGRGNEKLFF. CDR3 DNA sequence: TGTGCCAGCAGTCAGGGGAGGGGAAATGAAAAACTGTTTTTT.

The rearrangement links TRBV2 to TRBJ2-7; TRBD1 might be the D (6 bases). The CDR3 spans 13 residues. Germline V gives CDR1 SNHLY, CDR2 FYNNEI. The V and J ends lost 3 bases and 6 bases respectively, with 12 bases between them. In DNA form, the CDR3 reads TGTGCCAGCAGTGAGACAGGAATGGGCGAGCAGTACGTC. Translating gives CASSETGMGEQYV.

The rearrangement uses TRBV6-1 and TRBJ2-1; TRBD2 matches 11 bases. Germline V gene data show CDR1 as MNHNS and CDR2 as SASEGT. This CDR3 spans 15 amino acids. Unmatched junction bases numbered 8, after V lost 6 bases and J lost 7 bases. The DNA for the CDR3 is TGTGCCAGCAGAACCGGGACTAGCGGCTTAAATGAGCAGTTCTTC. It is translated as CASRTGTSGLNEQFF.

This chain links TRBV29-1 with TRBJ1-2; D not certain. CDR3 length: 16 amino acids. The V gene lost 3 bases and the J gene lost 9 bases, with 26 bases spanning the gap. Germline CDR1 reads SQVTM; CDR2 reads ANQGSEA. CDR3 sequence (DNA): TGCAGCGTTGATTTCTTCGACTTAGAAAGGCCTTTACGCTACACCTTC. It codes for CSVDFFDLERPLRYTF. Combining the CDR3 with reference TRBV29-1 and TRBJ1-2 gives the whole variable domain SAVISQKPSRDICQRGTSLTIQCQVDSQVTMMFWYRQQPGQSLTLIATANQGSEATYESGFVIDKFPISRPNLTFSTLTVSNMSPEDSSIYLCSVDFFDLERPLRYTFGSGTRLTVV.

The chain has TRBV4-1 and TRBJ1-1, with D perhaps matching TRBD1 (6 bases). CDR3 length: 12 residues. Germline CDR1 is MGHRA and CDR2 is YSYEKL. V lost 1 base to trimming and J lost 9 bases, with 9 bases between them. The CDR3 reads CASSQGGPKAFF. In nucleotides, the CDR3 is TGCGCCAGCAGCCAAGGGGGGCCTAAAGCTTTCTTT.

V and J are TRBV10-3 and TRBJ1-1; D unclear. V was trimmed by 2 bases and J by 3 bases, leaving 13 bases between them. This CDR3 spans 15 amino acids. Germline V CDR1 and CDR2: ENHRY, SYGVKD. The chain's CDR3 is CAISEREGVDTEAFF. CDR3 sequence (DNA): TGTGCCATCAGTGAGCGGGAGGGCGTGGACACTGAAGCTTTCTTT.

This sequence joins TRBV5-1 and TRBJ1-1; D is possibly TRBD1 (5 bases). V lost 0 bases to trimming and J lost 6 bases, with 9 bases between them. CDR3 size: 13 residues. The germline CDR1 and CDR2 sequences are SGHRS and YFSETQ. CDR3 sequence (DNA): TGCGCCAGCAGCTTGGTGGGGGGATCTGAAGCTTTCTTT. As protein: CASSLVGGSEAFF.

The V gene is TRBV5-6, the J gene TRBJ1-6; 7 bases match TRBD1. This CDR3 comprises 15 residues. V dropped 6 bases and J dropped 7; count of bases not matched to a gene: 10. The germline V gene has CDR1 SGHDT and CDR2 YYEEEE. The DNA of the CDR3 is TGTGCCAGCACCTATTTGGGACAGTCAAATTCACCCCTCCACTTT. Protein sequence: CASTYLGQSNSPLHF.

The rearrangement links TRBV11-2 to TRBJ2-7, with D maybe TRBD2 (5 bases). This CDR3 comprises 18 residues. Per the germline V gene, CDR1 is SGHAT and CDR2 is FQNNGV. The V and J ends lost 5 bases and 3 bases respectively, with 26 bases between them. Here the CDR3 reads CASSTSGTVPGVIYEQYV. In DNA, the CDR3 is TGTGCCAGCAGCACTAGTGGTACGGTCCCGGGCGTGATCTACGAGCAGTACGTC.

In its sample, this clone was seen a few times. This chain joins TRBV4-2 and TRBJ1-2; D call uncertain. This CDR3 region has 14 residues. V dropped 0 bases and J dropped 2 bases, with 7 bases sitting between them. The germline V gene encodes CDR1 LGHNA and CDR2 YNFKEQ. The CDR3 is CASSQDNRNYGYTF. CDR3 coding DNA: TGTGCCAGCAGCCAAGATAACAGAAACTATGGCTACACCTTC.

This clone was detected once. This chain joins TRBV6-5 and TRBJ2-1; TRBD1 aligns across 7 bases. Germline lookup yields CDR1 MNHEY and CDR2 SVGAGI. Trimming at V came to 6 bases and at J to 4 bases, leaving 6 bases not matched to a gene. CDR3 length: 14 residues. For the CDR3, the DNA is TGTGCCAGCAGACTACGGGACAGTTACAATGAGCAGTTCTTC. Its protein product is CASRLRDSYNEQFF.

The chain has TRBV11-2 and TRBJ2-7; D gene unclear. The germline CDR1 and CDR2 sequences are SGHAT and FQNNGV. V dropped 1 base and J dropped 0 bases, with 10 bases sitting between them. The CDR3 totals 15 residues. In DNA form, the CDR3 reads TGTGCCAGCAGCTTAGCAGCAGGCAGCTCCTACGAGCAGTACTTC. It encodes CASSLAAGSSYEQYF.

This chain links TRBV6-6 with TRBJ1-1, with 7 bases that match TRBD1. V lost 5 bases and J lost 1; bases outside the gene matches: 4. The germline CDR1 and CDR2 sequences are MNHNY and SVGAGI (reference sequence). This CDR3 spans 14 amino acids. CDR3 coding DNA: TGTGCCAGCAGTCGGACAGGTCGGAACACTGAAGCTTTCTTT. It encodes CASSRTGRNTEAFF.

The rearrangement links TRBV2 to TRBJ2-3; 7 bases fit TRBD1. Germline V gene lookup returns CDR1 SNHLY and CDR2 FYNNEI. Trimming took 4 bases from V and 6 from J; bases not matched to a gene: 7. The CDR3 has 14 amino acids. The CDR3, as DNA: TGTGCCAGCAGTGTGACAGGGTCCTACGATACGCAGTATTTT. Amino acid sequence: CASSVTGSYDTQYF.

This clone has only one observation. V and J are TRBV7-3 and TRBJ2-3; 7 nucleotides match TRBD1. The CDR3 is 14 amino acids. The J segment lost 4 bases and the V segment lost 5 bases, leaving 6 bases of the junction unmatched. Germline loops: CDR1 SGHTA, CDR2 FQGTGA. CDR3 DNA sequence: TGTGCCAGCAGCAGGACAGGTATAGCAGATACGCAGTATTTT. Encoded protein: CASSRTGIADTQYF.

The chain recombines TRBV7-3 with TRBJ2-5, with D possibly matching TRBD1 (5 bases). Trimming cost V 2 bases and J 4 bases, with 11 bases left between them. Germline loops: CDR1 SGHTA, CDR2 FQGTGA. CDR3 length equals 14 residues. The CDR3 loop reads CASSLQGTAETQYF. CDR3 in DNA: TGTGCCAGCAGCTTACAGGGAACGGCAGAGACCCAGTACTTC.

This clone came up once. The CDR3 region is CATSTGQGYGYTF. CDR3 in DNA: TGTGCCACCAGCACCGGACAGGGCTATGGCTACACCTTC. The rearrangement joins TRBV15 to TRBJ1-2; 8 nucleotides align to TRBD1. CDR3 size: 13 residues. CDR1 is LNHNV and CDR2 is YYDKDF in the germline V gene (reference sequence). V gave up 4 bases and J gave up 4 bases; unmatched junction bases: 2.

The J gene is TRBJ1-4, the V gene TRBV18, with a possible D match to TRBD1 (6 bases). Germline V gives CDR1 KGHSH, CDR2 LQKENI. The CDR3 is 17 residues long. With 3 bases removed from V and 6 bases from J, the gap between germline ends came to 20 bases. CDR3 nucleotide sequence: TGTGCCAGCTCACCGGGGGCAAACCACCCCAAGGATGAAAAACTGTTTTTT. This sequence encodes CASSPGANHPKDEKLFF.

This sequence joins TRBV2 and TRBJ2-1; 9 positions match TRBD1. V was pared by 4 bases and J by 7 bases, with 2 bases of the junction left unmatched. Germline CDR1 reads SNHLY; CDR2 reads FYNNEI. The CDR3 length is 13 residues. CDR3 sequence (DNA): TGTGCCAGCAGTGGAGACAGGGGGAATGAGCAGTTCTTC. Its translation is CASSGDRGNEQFF.

This clone has only a few counts. The chain couples TRBV2 to TRBJ1-2, with 8 bases matching TRBD1. Germline CDR1 reads SNHLY; CDR2 reads FYNNEI. After removal of 3 bases from V and 5 bases from J, the junction contained 5 bases not matched to a gene. The length of the CDR3 is 14 residues. CDR3: CASSDTGGLYGYTF. CDR3 nucleotide sequence: TGTGCCAGCAGTGACACAGGGGGTTTATATGGCTACACCTTC.

This clone was recorded only once. The V and J genes are TRBV7-9 and TRBJ1-6; the D gene is possibly TRBD1 (6 bases). Per the germline V gene, CDR1 is SEHNR and CDR2 is FQNEAQ (reference sequence). V lost 1 base, J lost 7 bases, and 11 bases lay in between. The CDR3 sequence is 15 residues long. CDR3: CASSLGTVRNSPLHF. Here the CDR3 DNA reads TGTGCCAGCAGCTTAGGGACAGTCAGAAATTCACCCCTCCACTTT.

CDR3 DNA: TGTGCCAGCAGCCAAGGGTCGGAACAGGGGAACACTGAAGCTTTCTTT. It specifies CASSQGSEQGNTEAFF. The rearrangement uses TRBV4-2 and TRBJ1-1; the D gene is possibly TRBD1 (6 bases). The CDR3 length is 16 residues. The V and J ends lost 1 base and 1 base respectively, with 13 bases between them. Germline CDR1 reads LGHNA; CDR2 reads YNFKEQ.

The V gene is TRBV18, the J gene TRBJ1-5, with D unclear. CDR1 and CDR2 from the germline V gene are KGHSH and LQKENI. The CDR3 length is 14 residues. V was pared by 3 bases and J by 1 base, with 7 bases between. CDR3 loop: CASSPGRSNQPQHF. CDR3 in DNA: TGTGCCAGCTCACCGGGGAGGAGCAATCAGCCCCAGCATTTT.

This clone appeared once. Written as DNA, the CDR3 is TGCGCCAGCAGCTTGTTTGGGGGCTCGAACACTGAAGCTTTCTTT. Its protein is CASSLFGGSNTEAFF. The V call is TRBV5-1, the J call TRBJ1-1; possibly TRBD1 for D (6 bases). The CDR3 is 15 residues long. Trimming shortened V by 1 base and J by 1 base, and 11 bases separated the two germline ends. CDR1 is SGHRS, CDR2 YFSETQ, per germline.

The chain recombines TRBV4-2 with TRBJ2-2; D gene unclear. The CDR3 is made up of 14 amino acids. Germline CDR1 is LGHNA and CDR2 is YNFKEQ. Trimming took 1 base from V and 2 from J, leaving 5 bases between them. The CDR3 reads CASSQAINTGELFF. CDR3 nucleotide sequence: TGTGCCAGCAGCCAAGCAATTAACACCGGGGAGCTGTTTTTT.

The chain uses TRBV6-5 and TRBJ1-5, with TRBD1 identical over 8 bases. The J segment lost 3 bases and the V segment lost 6 bases, leaving 4 bases of the junction unmatched. The CDR3 is made up of 14 amino acids. Germline V gives CDR1 MNHEY, CDR2 SVGAGI. The chain's CDR3 is CASRDRADNQPQHF. Written as DNA, the CDR3 is TGTGCCAGCAGGGACAGGGCGGACAATCAGCCCCAGCATTTT.

The chain recombines TRBV6-9 with TRBJ1-5, with D perhaps matching TRBD1 (6 bases). This CDR3 region has 18 residues. Germline CDR1 and CDR2: MNHGY and SVAAGI. Trimming cost V 1 base and J 2 bases, with 18 bases left between them. The CDR3 sequence: CASSYLSAGARGNQPQHF. CDR3 sequence (DNA): TGTGCCAGCAGTTATTTAAGCGCGGGGGCTAGAGGCAATCAGCCCCAGCATTTT.

The chain uses TRBV2 and TRBJ1-6; D uncertain. Per the germline V gene, CDR1 is SNHLY and CDR2 is FYNNEI. The CDR3 is made up of 15 amino acids. The V end lost 4 bases, the J end lost 0 bases, and 7 bases lay between the germline ends. The CDR3 DNA reads TGTGCCAGCAGTGTGGAGAGCTCCTATAATTCACCCCTCCACTTT. It encodes CASSVESSYNSPLHF.

The genes are TRBV6-6 and TRBJ1-6; a possible D gene is TRBD1 (5 bases). This CDR3 comprises 15 residues. Germline CDR1 MNHNY, CDR2 SVGAGI (reference sequence). The V and J ends lost 2 bases and 7 bases respectively, with 12 bases between them. The CDR3 spells CASSYGQGGNSPLHF. Here the CDR3 DNA reads TGTGCCAGCAGTTACGGCCAGGGAGGAAATTCACCCCTCCACTTT.

This clone was observed once. The chain combines TRBV5-5 with TRBJ1-6, with D tentatively TRBD1 (6 bases). The ends were cut back, 5 bases at V and 10 bases at J, with 28 bases in the middle. This CDR3 contains 18 residues. The germline V gene has CDR1 SGHKS and CDR2 YYEKEE (reference sequence). The CDR3, as DNA: TGTGCCAGCAGTCACGGGACATTAAGTGTTATGACGGGGTCACCCCTCCACTTT. Residues: CASSHGTLSVMTGSPLHF.